Presented here are 18 T cell receptor beta chains from one specimen sequenced in a study of shared clonotypes between healthy human individuals. Repertoires were generated with immunoSEQ multiplex PCR, while TCRdb's copy carries only in-frame clones and drops some. This sample carries around 2.1 million clones, 90% to 95% of them seen once, and the ten largest clones take roughly 1.7%. CD8 cells classed as naive were CD45RO-negative and positively selected for CCR7, excluding terminally differentiated effector memory CD45RA+ cells. Sequencing was done on a sample of naive CD8+ T cells from PBMCs. The receptors originated from a man aged 18 to 35 in good health. Some clones in this sample may be carry-over from other donors' samples.

The chain carries TRBV27 and TRBJ1-1, with unresolved D. This CDR3 contains 12 residues. Germline values: CDR1 MNHEY, CDR2 SMNVEV (reference sequence). V lost 4 bases and J 5 bases, leaving 8 bases between the germline ends. CDR3 protein: CASSSFLTEAFF. The DNA for the CDR3 is TGTGCCAGCAGTTCCTTTTTGACTGAAGCTTTCTTT.

The genes are TRBV29-1 and TRBJ2-7, with TRBD2 as a possible D gene (6 bases). With 4 bases removed from V and 7 bases from J, the gap between germline ends came to 20 bases. Germline CDR1 is SQVTM and CDR2 is ANQGSEA. The CDR3 length is 14 residues. DNA for the CDR3: TGCAGCGTTGTGGGGTACCCGGGACTTGAAGAGCAGTACTTC. Protein product: CSVVGYPGLEEQYF.

The chain has TRBV14 and TRBJ2-7, with TRBD2 matching 8 bases. With 1 base clipped from V and 0 bases from J, the junction kept 5 bases outside the gene matches. The CDR3 is made up of 16 amino acids. Germline CDR1 reads SGHDN; CDR2 reads FVKESK. CDR3 sequence reads: CASSQVLAVSSYEQYF. In nucleotides, the CDR3 is TGTGCCAGCAGCCAAGTACTAGCGGTAAGCTCCTACGAGCAGTACTTC.

DNA of the CDR3: TGTGCCAGCAGTGGTATGGACAGGGCTGGGGCCAACGTCCTGACTTTC. Amino acid sequence: CASSGMDRAGANVLTF. The chain employs TRBV6-6 and TRBJ2-6; TRBD1 matches at 8 bases. Germline-derived CDR1 and CDR2 are MNHNY and SVGAGI (reference sequence). V was pared by 5 bases and J by 2 bases, with 5 bases of the junction left unmatched. This CDR3 spans 16 amino acids.

The CDR3 bases are TGTGCCAGCAGCCCCGCCCCGGATCAGACTTACGAGCAGTACTTC. Its translation is CASSPAPDQTYEQYF. V gene TRBV7-9 combines with J gene TRBJ2-7; D is undetermined. Trimming removed 5 bases from V and 4 bases from J, with 18 bases in between. Germline V gene lookup returns CDR1 SEHNR and CDR2 FQNEAQ (reference sequence). The CDR3 has 15 residues.

V is TRBV15 and J is TRBJ1-3; unclear D gene. The germline gives CDR1 LNHNV, CDR2 YYDKDF (reference sequence). The CDR3 runs 15 residues. V lost 5 bases, J lost 0 bases, and 11 bases lay in between. DNA of the CDR3: TGTGCCACCAGCTCCCACCCCGGCTCTGGAAACACCATATATTTT. It encodes CATSSHPGSGNTIYF.

The rearrangement uses TRBV6-5 and TRBJ1-5, with D tentatively TRBD1 (6 bases). Germline V gene data show CDR1 as MNHEY and CDR2 as SVGAGI. The CDR3 runs 14 residues. Trimming took off 0 bases at V and 6 bases at J, with 9 bases between the two ends. CDR3 protein: CASSYSEGGQPQHF. CDR3 DNA: TGTGCCAGCAGTTACTCGGAAGGGGGTCAGCCCCAGCATTTT.

The chain is built from TRBV15 and TRBJ2-1, with a tentative D call TRBD2 (6 bases). The V and J ends lost 1 base and 2 bases respectively, with 12 bases between them. The CDR3 loop spans 16 amino acids. The germline CDR1 and CDR2 sequences are LNHNV and YYDKDF (reference sequence). CDR3 nucleotides: TGTGCCACCAGCAGAGTGGGACTCAGTGCCTACAATGAGCAGTTCTTC. Encoded protein: CATSRVGLSAYNEQFF.

V gene TRBV27 combines with J gene TRBJ2-5; a weak D match, TRBD2 (5 bases). The CDR3 has 13 amino acids. Germline CDR1 reads MNHEY; CDR2 reads SMNVEV (reference sequence). Deletions cut 2 bases from V and 6 bases from J, with 10 bases between. CDR3 nucleotides: TGTGCCAGCAGTTTAGGCAGGAGGCAGACCCAGTACTTC. Translated: CASSLGRRQTQYF.

This sequence joins TRBV7-8 and TRBJ1-3; D gene ambiguous. Between the trimmed V and J ends, which lost 4 bases and 1 base, there was a span of 20 bases. The CDR3 is 18 residues long. CDR1 is SGHVS, CDR2 FQNEAQ, per germline. CDR3 protein: CASSSKRWTGTSGNTIYF. The CDR3 nucleotides are TGTGCCAGCAGCTCGAAGCGGTGGACGGGAACTTCTGGAAACACCATATATTTT.

The chain employs TRBV15 and TRBJ2-1; perhaps TRBD2 as D (6 bases). This CDR3 has 11 residues. CDR1 LNHNV and CDR2 YYDKDF come from the germline V gene (reference sequence). V was shortened by 6 bases and J by 9 bases, with 9 bases between the two germline ends. The CDR3 protein is CATRLGGEQFF. The CDR3 DNA reads TGTGCCACCAGACTCGGGGGTGAGCAGTTCTTC.

This chain joins TRBV27 and TRBJ1-1, with TRBD1 identical over 9 bases. Per germline, CDR1 MNHEY and CDR2 SMNVEV (reference sequence). The ends lost 0 bases at V and 7 bases at J; junction bases unmatched: 15. This CDR3 is 18 amino acids long. CDR3 region: CASSLSYRDRAGTVEAFF. The CDR3 nucleotides read TGTGCCAGCAGTTTATCTTACCGGGACAGGGCGGGTACTGTTGAAGCTTTCTTT.

This chain connects TRBV28 to TRBJ2-3; 9 nucleotides agree with TRBD2. Germline CDR1 and CDR2: MDHEN and SYDVKM. This CDR3 comprises 17 residues. The junction had 10 bases not matched to a gene; V was cut back by 2 bases and J by 4 bases. CDR3 loop: CASSLPIAGELPDTQYF. In DNA, the CDR3 is TGTGCCAGCAGTTTACCGATAGCGGGAGAACTCCCAGATACGCAGTATTTT.

The rearrangement joins TRBV10-1 to TRBJ2-2; 7 bases map to TRBD1. The ends lost 4 bases at V and 3 bases at J; junction bases unmatched: 8. The germline gives CDR1 WNHNN, CDR2 SYGVQD (reference sequence). The CDR3 contains 16 residues. The CDR3 region is CASSGDSREDTGELFF. CDR3 bases: TGCGCCAGCAGTGGGGACAGCCGTGAGGACACCGGGGAGCTGTTTTTT.

The table lists this clone with a count of one. The chain is built from TRBV10-3 and TRBJ2-7, with TRBD2 as a possible D gene (6 bases). The CDR3 covers 14 residues. Trimming left V 10 bases short and J 4 bases short, with 20 bases between. CDR1 and CDR2 (germline): ENHRY, SYGVKD. The CDR3 loop reads CATLPGAEAYEQYF. DNA for the CDR3: TGTGCCACCCTGCCGGGAGCGGAAGCTTACGAGCAGTACTTC.

CDR3 DNA sequence: TGTGCCAGCAGCGTAGCTTGGGGATTAGAGCCCCAGCATTTT. It codes for CASSVAWGLEPQHF. The V and J genes are TRBV9 and TRBJ1-5; D is uncertain. With 0 bases removed from V and 8 bases from J, the gap between germline ends came to 12 bases. The CDR3 contains 14 residues. The germline gives CDR1 SGDLS, CDR2 YYNGEE. Combining the CDR3 with reference TRBV9 and TRBJ1-5 gives the whole variable domain DSGVTQTPKHLITATGQRVTLRCSPRSGDLSVYWYQQSLDQGLQFLIQYYNGEERAKGNILERFSAQQFPDLHSELNLSSLELGDSALYFCASSVAWGLEPQHFGDGTRLSIL.

The rearrangement joins TRBV4-3 to TRBJ1-1; TRBD1 might be the D (5 bases). The CDR3 runs 17 residues. CDR1 is LGHNA, CDR2 YSLEER, per germline. V lost 0 bases to trimming and J lost 7 bases, with 21 bases between them. The CDR3 region is CASSQDQVGTFAGEAFF. The CDR3, as DNA: TGCGCCAGCAGCCAAGACCAAGTCGGGACGTTCGCCGGTGAAGCTTTCTTT.

This clone was seen just once. This rearrangement joins TRBV11-2 to TRBJ2-7; 11 bases line up with TRBD1. V shed 4 bases and J 3 bases; nucleotides not matched to a gene: 2. This CDR3 region has 14 residues. From germline, CDR1 is SGHAT and CDR2 FQNNGV. CDR3 sequence reads: CASSWTGGIYEQYF. DNA of the CDR3: TGTGCCAGCAGCTGGACAGGGGGCATCTACGAGCAGTACTTC.